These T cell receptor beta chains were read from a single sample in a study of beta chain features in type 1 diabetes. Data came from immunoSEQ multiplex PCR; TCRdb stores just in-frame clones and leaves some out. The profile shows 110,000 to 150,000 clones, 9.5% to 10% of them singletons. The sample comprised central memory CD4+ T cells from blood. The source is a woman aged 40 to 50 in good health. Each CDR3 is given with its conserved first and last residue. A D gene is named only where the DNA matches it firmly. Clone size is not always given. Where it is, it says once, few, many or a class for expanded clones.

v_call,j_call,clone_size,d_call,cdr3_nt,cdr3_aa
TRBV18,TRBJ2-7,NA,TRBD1,TGTGCCAGCTCACCATCCGGGACAGGGGCTAGCGAGCAGTACTTC,CASSPSGTGASEQYF
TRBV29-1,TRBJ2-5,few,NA,TGCAGCGTTGGAGAAGAGACCCAGTACTTC,CSVGEETQYF
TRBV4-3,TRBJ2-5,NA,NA,TGCGCCAGCAGCCAAGATTTTTCAGGGGCGCGGGAGACCCAGTACTTC,CASSQDFSGARETQYF
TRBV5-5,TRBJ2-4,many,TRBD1,TGTGCCAGCAGCAGACTATTCCGGGACAGGGTAGCCAAAAACATTCAGTACTTC,CASSRLFRDRVAKNIQYF
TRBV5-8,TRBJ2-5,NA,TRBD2,TGTGCCAGCAGTAGGACTAGCCAAGAGACCCAGTACTTC,CASSRTSQETQYF
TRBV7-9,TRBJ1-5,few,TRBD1,TGTGCCAGCAGTTGGGGACAGACCAATCAGCCCCAGCATTTT,CASSWGQTNQPQHF
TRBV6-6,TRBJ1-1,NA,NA,TGTGCCAGCAGTTACCCCGGGTTTAGTTCTGCTGAAGCTTTCTTT,CASSYPGFSSAEAFF
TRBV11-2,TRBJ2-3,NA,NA,TGTGCCAGCAGCCCCGGGAATACGCAGTATTTT,CASSPGNTQYF
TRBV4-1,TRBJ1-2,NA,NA,TGCGCCAGCAGCCAAGTTTTGGTGAGCGGCTACACCTTC,CASSQVLVSGYTF
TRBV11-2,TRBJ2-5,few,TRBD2,TGTGCCAGCAGCTCTCCGGGGGGGCTGGAGACCCAGTACTTC,CASSSPGGLETQYF
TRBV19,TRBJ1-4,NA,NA,TGTGCCAGTAGTATCGGACAGAGTGCAACTAATGAAAAACTGTTTTTT,CASSIGQSATNEKLFF
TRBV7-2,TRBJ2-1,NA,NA,TGTGCCAGCAGCTTCGGGACTCTCTACAATGAGCAGTTCTTC,CASSFGTLYNEQFF
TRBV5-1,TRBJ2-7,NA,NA,TGCGCCAGTACGACAGCTAACTACGAGCAGTACTTC,CASTTANYEQYF
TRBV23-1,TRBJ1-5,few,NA,TGCGCCAGCAGTCAATCTCGGAGTCCCCAGCATTTT,CASSQSRSPQHF
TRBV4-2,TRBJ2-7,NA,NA,TGTGCCAGCAGCCAAATAGCGGCTGGAACCTCCTACGAGCAGTACTTC,CASSQIAAGTSYEQYF
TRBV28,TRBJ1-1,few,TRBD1,TGTGCCAGCAGGGGACAGCGTACTGAAGCTTTCTTT,CASRGQRTEAFF
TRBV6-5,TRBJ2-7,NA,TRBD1,TGTGCCAGCAGTTTGGACAGGACATCCTACGAGCAGTACTTC,CASSLDRTSYEQYF
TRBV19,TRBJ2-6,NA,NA,TGTGCCAGTAGAGAGTTTGCGGGGGCCAACGTCCTGACTTTC,CASREFAGANVLTF
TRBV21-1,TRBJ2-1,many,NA,TGTGCCAGCAGCAGTGGGACAGAAACCTTCTACAATGAGCAGTTCTTC,CASSSGTETFYNEQFF
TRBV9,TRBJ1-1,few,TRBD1,TGTGCCAGCAGCGTAGTGGCCTCCAACAGGGGATTTGAAGCTTTCTTT,CASSVVASNRGFEAFF
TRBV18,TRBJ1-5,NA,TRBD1,TGTGCCAGCTCACCACGTCCCGGACAGGGAGGCAATCAGCCCCAGCATTTT,CASSPRPGQGGNQPQHF
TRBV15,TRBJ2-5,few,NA,TGTGCCACCAGCAGACCCCCCAGAGAGACCCAGTACTTC,CATSRPPRETQYF
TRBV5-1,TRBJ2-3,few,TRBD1,TGCGCCAGCAGCTCCGGGGACAGCCGGATCACAGATACGCAGTATTTT,CASSSGDSRITDTQYF
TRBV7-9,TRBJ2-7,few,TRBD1,TGTGCCAGCAGCTTAGAAACAGGGGCCAACGAGCAGTACTTC,CASSLETGANEQYF
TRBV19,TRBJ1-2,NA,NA,TGTGCCAGTACCCCTGGGGGGACTAGCTATGGCTACACCTTC,CASTPGGTSYGYTF
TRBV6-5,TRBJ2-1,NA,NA,TGTGCCAGCAGTACCAACAGGGTCGCATGGAATGAGCAGTTCTTC,CASSTNRVAWNEQFF
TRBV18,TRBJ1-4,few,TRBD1,TGTGCCAGCTCAGAATCGCAGGGGGGAACTAATGAAAAACTGTTTTTT,CASSESQGGTNEKLFF
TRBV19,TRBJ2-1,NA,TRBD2,TGTGCCAGTAGTTTTCGGGGGGGCTCCTACAATGAGCAGTTCTTC,CASSFRGGSYNEQFF
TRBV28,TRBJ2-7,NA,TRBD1,TGTGCCAGCAGACCGACAGGGGGCGCGAAGTACGAGCAGTACTTC,CASRPTGGAKYEQYF
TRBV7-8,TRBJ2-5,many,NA,TGTGCCAGCAGCCCCAGGGAGGTTCAAGAGACCCAGTACTTC,CASSPREVQETQYF
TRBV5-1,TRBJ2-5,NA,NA,TGCGCCAGCAGCTTGCCTAGCCAAGAGACCCAGTACTTC,CASSLPSQETQYF
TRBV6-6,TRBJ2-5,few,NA,TGTGCCAGCAGTTTCGCAGGGGAGACCCAGTACTTC,CASSFAGETQYF
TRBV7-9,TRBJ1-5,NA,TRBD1,TGTGCCAGCAGCTTAAGTTCTGGACAGGGAGGTCAGCCCCAGCATTTT,CASSLSSGQGGQPQHF
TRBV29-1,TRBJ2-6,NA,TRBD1,TGCAGCGTTTCAGGGGGCGCCTGGGGGGGGGCCAACGTCCTGACTTTC,CSVSGGAWGGANVLTF
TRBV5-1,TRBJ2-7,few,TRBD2,TGCGCCAGCAGCTTGCGAAGCGGGGGGCCGGTCGGCGAGCAGTACTTC,CASSLRSGGPVGEQYF
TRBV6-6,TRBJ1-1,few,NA,TGTGCCAGCCAAAGGAGGGTTGACACTGAAGCTTTCTTT,CASQRRVDTEAFF
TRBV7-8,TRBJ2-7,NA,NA,TGTGCCAGCTCCCGGGATTTGGGACTCTACGAGCAGTACTTC,CASSRDLGLYEQYF
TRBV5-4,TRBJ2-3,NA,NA,TGTGCCAGCAGCTCCGCCCGGGGCGGGGAAGGCACAGATACGCAGTATTTT,CASSSARGGEGTDTQYF
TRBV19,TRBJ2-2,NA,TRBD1,TGTGCCAGTAGTTCGTTGACAGGGGTAGGGGAGCTGTTTTTT,CASSSLTGVGELFF
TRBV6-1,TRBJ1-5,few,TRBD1,TGTGCCAGCAGTGTCCAGGGGGCGGGGGATCAGCCCCAGCATTTT,CASSVQGAGDQPQHF
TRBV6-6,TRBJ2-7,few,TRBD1,TGTGCCAGCAAGGACAGGTCCTACGAGCAGTACTTC,CASKDRSYEQYF
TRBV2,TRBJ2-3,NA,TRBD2,TGTGCCAGTACTAGCGGGGGGTCTACGGGCGCAGATACGCAGTATTTT,CASTSGGSTGADTQYF
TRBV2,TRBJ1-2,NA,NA,TGTGCCAGCAGTCAAGGGGAGTCAGGCTACACCTTC,CASSQGESGYTF
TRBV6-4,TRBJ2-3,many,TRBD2,TGTGCCAGCAGTGACTCCGCGGGGGGCCATGCAGATACGCAGTATTTT,CASSDSAGGHADTQYF
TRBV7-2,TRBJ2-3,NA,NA,TGTGCCAGCAGCCCCGGAGGCACAGATACGCAGTATTTT,CASSPGGTDTQYF
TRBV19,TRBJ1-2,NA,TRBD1,TGTGCCAGTAGCCACCGGGACAGGAGCGATGGCTACACCTTC,CASSHRDRSDGYTF